One sample yielded the 23 T cell receptor beta chains listed below, sequenced in a study of T-cell memory formation after mild COVID-19. TCRdb re-analysed the 5' RACE reads in MiXCR, keeping a single row per CDR3 protein. The sample shows 500,000 to 600,000 distinct CDR3 sequences, more than 15% of them seen only once. The material sequenced was PBMCs or a T cell subset sorted from them (not recorded which). The receptors were gathered from an adult woman who had mild COVID-19 (a few samples of this study predate the infection). Cell type and time point are not known.

The chain carries TRBV3-1 and TRBJ1-6; no definite D call. The germline V gene has CDR1 LGHDT and CDR2 YNNKEL (reference sequence). The V and J ends lost 2 bases and 11 bases respectively, with 10 bases between them. The CDR3 spans 13 residues. In nucleotides, the CDR3 is TGTGCCAGCAGCCAATCCGGGGTTCCACCCCTCCACTTT. Its protein product is CASSQSGVPPLHF.

The CDR3 reads CAWSEFSGDTYEQYF. DNA of the CDR3: TGTGCCTGGAGTGAGTTCAGTGGCGACACCTACGAGCAGTACTTC. The chain combines TRBV30 with TRBJ2-7; no firm D call. There are 15 residues in the CDR3. Germline assignment: CDR1 GTSNPN and CDR2 SVGIG (reference sequence). The V end was cut by 1 base, the J end by 2 bases, with 15 bases between.

V gene TRBV4-2 combines with J gene TRBJ2-5, with TRBD2 as a possible D gene (5 bases). The V gene's germline CDR1 is LGHNA and CDR2 YNFKEQ. This CDR3 has 17 amino acids. Trimming cost V 3 bases and J 2 bases, with 19 bases left between them. This chain's CDR3 is CASSHPEVSGRQETQYF. The CDR3, as DNA: TGTGCCAGCAGCCATCCCGAGGTATCGGGGAGACAAGAGACCCAGTACTTC.

CDR3 nucleotides: TGCGCCAGCAGCTTAAACAACAGGGGGAGAGAGACCCAGTACTTC. Encoded protein: CASSLNNRGRETQYF. The V gene is TRBV4-1, the J gene TRBJ2-5; 8 bases line up with TRBD1. The CDR3 extends over 15 amino acids. V dropped 5 bases and J dropped 4; count of bases not matched to a gene: 9. Germline values: CDR1 MGHRA, CDR2 YSYEKL.

This clonotype was recorded many times. This chain joins TRBV6-5 and TRBJ2-1; 16 bases agree with TRBD2. V dropped 6 bases and J dropped 8; count of bases not matched to a gene: 7. The CDR3 runs 16 residues. Germline values: CDR1 MNHEY, CDR2 SVGAGI. The CDR3 region is CASRPGLAGGPDEQFF. In DNA form, the CDR3 reads TGTGCCAGCAGACCGGGACTAGCGGGAGGGCCCGATGAGCAGTTCTTC.

This clonotype was picked up a small number of times. This chain links TRBV6-1 with TRBJ1-5, with D maybe TRBD1 (6 bases). Germline values: CDR1 MNHNS, CDR2 SASEGT. Trimming took off 3 bases at V and 6 bases at J, with 15 bases between the two ends. The CDR3 contains 15 residues. CDR3 nucleotide sequence: TGTGCCAGCAGTGAGAGGCTACAGGGATCTCAGCCCCAGCATTTT. Translated, it gives CASSERLQGSQPQHF.

This clonotype was detected many times. This chain connects TRBV7-2 to TRBJ2-3; D is perhaps TRBD1 or TRBD2 (5 bases each). Germline CDR1 is SGHTA and CDR2 is FQGNSA. The CDR3 is 14 amino acids. Trimming removed 5 bases at V and 6 bases at J, with 15 bases between. CDR3 nucleotides: TGTGCCAGCAGCCCCCTGGGACGGTTGGATACGCAGTATTTT. Encoded protein: CASSPLGRLDTQYF.

This clonotype has only a few counts. The rearrangement joins TRBV2 to TRBJ2-2, with TRBD1 as a possible D gene (5 bases). The germline V gene has CDR1 SNHLY and CDR2 FYNNEI. The CDR3 loop spans 15 amino acids. V was shortened by 6 bases and J by 6 bases, with 17 bases between the two germline ends. CDR3 DNA sequence: TGTGCCAGCAGCCCCAGGGTAGCATATGCCGGGGAGCTGTTTTTT. Its translation: CASSPRVAYAGELFF.

This clonotype has at least ten counts. V gene TRBV10-3 combines with J gene TRBJ2-2; D is undetermined. CDR1 ENHRY and CDR2 SYGVKD come from the germline V gene. V lost 3 bases to trimming and J lost 3 bases, with 5 bases between them. The CDR3 loop spans 13 amino acids. The CDR3 DNA is TGTGCCATCAGTGATGTTGACACCGGGGAGCTGTTTTTT. This sequence encodes CAISDVDTGELFF.

The chain is built from TRBV6-5 and TRBJ1-4, with no clear D. The CDR3 spans 14 residues. V shed 0 bases and J shed 5 bases, with 7 bases lying between them. The germline V gene encodes CDR1 MNHEY and CDR2 SVGAGI. The CDR3 bases are TGTGCCAGCAGTTACTCCCAAGGAAATGAAAAACTGTTTTTT. Residues: CASSYSQGNEKLFF.

This chain connects TRBV4-3 to TRBJ1-1; D not certain. CDR3 length: 15 amino acids. Trimming took off 4 bases at V and 4 bases at J, with 16 bases between the two ends. The germline V gene encodes CDR1 LGHNA and CDR2 YSLEER. CDR3 coding DNA: TGCGCCAGCAGCCCGTTACAAGGATCTATCACTGAAGCTTTCTTT. Translated, it gives CASSPLQGSITEAFF.

The chain has TRBV15 and TRBJ2-2, with D perhaps matching TRBD2 (6 bases). This CDR3 spans 15 amino acids. V was cut by 1 base and J by 8 bases, with 14 bases left in between. Germline lookup yields CDR1 LNHNV and CDR2 YYDKDF (reference sequence). CDR3 loop: CATSRVPPGRGELFF. DNA of the CDR3: TGTGCCACCAGCAGAGTACCCCCGGGGAGGGGGGAGCTGTTTTTT. The full variable domain, rest sourced from reference TRBV15 and TRBJ2-2, is DAMVIQNPRYQVTQFGKPVTLSCSQTLNHNVMYWYQQKSSQAPKLLFHYYDKDFNNEADTPDNFQSRRPNTSFCFLDIRSPGLGDTAMYLCATSRVPPGRGELFFGEGSRLTVL.

This clonotype was seen more than once but under ten times. The chain employs TRBV29-1 and TRBJ2-1; a possible D gene is TRBD1 (6 bases). The germline CDR1 and CDR2 sequences are SQVTM and ANQGSEA. This CDR3 contains 14 residues. Trimming cost V 6 bases and J 4 bases, with 16 bases left between them. CDR3 region: CSVQGGTGYNEQFF. CDR3 coding DNA: TGCAGCGTCCAAGGGGGAACAGGGTACAATGAGCAGTTCTTC.

This chain connects TRBV5-1 to TRBJ2-6, with 7 bases that match TRBD1. In germline, CDR1 is SGHRS, CDR2 YFSETQ. The CDR3 contains 19 residues. V shed 2 bases and J 5 bases; nucleotides not matched to a gene: 16. The CDR3 protein is CASSFERTGPPGRANVLTF. The CDR3 nucleotides are TGCGCCAGCAGCTTTGAGAGGACAGGCCCCCCGGGTCGGGCCAACGTCCTGACTTTC.

The chain links TRBV20-1 to TRBJ1-1; D perhaps matches TRBD1 (6 bases). The CDR3 has 15 residues. V lost 0 bases and J lost 4, with 15 bases in between. Germline CDR1 and CDR2: DFQATT and SNEGSKA (reference sequence). The CDR3 region is CSARDYRDFATEAFF. The CDR3 nucleotides read TGCAGTGCTAGAGATTACAGGGACTTTGCCACTGAAGCTTTCTTT.

Ten or more counts support this clonotype. The chain combines TRBV12-3 or TRBV12-4 with TRBJ2-7; D remains ambiguous. V was pared by 2 bases and J by 3 bases, with 5 bases between. The CDR3 runs 12 residues. The DNA for the CDR3 is TGTGCCAGCAGTTTACTAGTCTACGAGCAGTACTTC. Translation: CASSLLVYEQYF.

V is TRBV14 and J is TRBJ1-1, with 7 nucleotides matching TRBD1. Germline V gene data show CDR1 as SGHDN and CDR2 as FVKESK. With 1 base clipped from V and 8 bases from J, the junction kept 7 bases outside the gene matches. The CDR3 runs to 14 residues. The CDR3 here is CASSQAGGPWEAFF. The DNA of the CDR3 is TGTGCCAGCAGCCAAGCAGGGGGGCCCTGGGAAGCTTTCTTT.

In its sample, this clonotype was seen many times. The chain is built from TRBV5-1 and TRBJ2-3; a weak D match, TRBD1 (5 bases). The V gene's germline CDR1 is SGHRS and CDR2 YFSETQ. The CDR3 consists of 17 residues. V shed 0 bases and J shed 5 bases, with 19 bases lying between them. CDR3: CASSLVLGKGAGDTQYF. The CDR3 nucleotides read TGCGCCAGCAGCTTGGTTTTGGGAAAAGGGGCTGGAGATACGCAGTATTTT. Full variable domain (outside the CDR3, taken from reference TRBV5-1 and TRBJ2-3): KAGVTQTPRYLIKTRGQQVTLSCSPISGHRSVSWYQQTPGQGLQFLFEYFSETQRNKGNFPGRFSGRQFSNSRSEMNVSTLELGDSALYLCASSLVLGKGAGDTQYFGPGTRLTVL.

The V gene is TRBV4-3, the J gene TRBJ2-1; 7 bases are shared with TRBD2. Germline V gives CDR1 LGHNA, CDR2 YSLEER. With V trimmed by 5 bases and J by 8 bases, 9 bases remained unmatched. The CDR3 is 14 amino acids. DNA of the CDR3: TGCGCCAGCAGCAAAGGACTAGTTAGCGATGAGCAGTTCTTC. This translates into CASSKGLVSDEQFF.

V is TRBV30 and J is TRBJ1-1, with 9 bases fitting TRBD1. V trimming: 2 bases; J trimming: 4 bases; junction bases outside the gene matches: 5. Germline CDR1 is GTSNPN and CDR2 is SVGIG (reference sequence). This CDR3 is built from 14 residues. The CDR3 here is CAWSSGQGPTEAFF. The CDR3 DNA reads as TGTGCCTGGAGTTCGGGACAGGGCCCCACTGAAGCTTTCTTT. Full variable domain (outside the CDR3, taken from reference TRBV30 and TRBJ1-1): SQTIHQWPATLVQPVGSPLSLECTVEGTSNPNLYWYRQAAGRGLQLLFYSVGIGQISSEVPQNLSASRPQDRQFILSSKKLLLSDSGFYLCAWSSGQGPTEAFFGQGTRLTVV.

This rearrangement joins TRBV12-3 or TRBV12-4 to TRBJ2-7; 7 bases are a match to TRBD1. J was trimmed by 3 bases and V by 6 bases; bases with no gene match: 2. The CDR3 totals 12 residues. The CDR3 loop is CASSQGDYEQYF. The CDR3 DNA reads as TGTGCCAGCAGCCAGGGGGACTACGAGCAGTACTTC.

This chain connects TRBV24-1 to TRBJ2-3, with D perhaps matching TRBD1 (6 bases). Per germline, CDR1 KGHDR and CDR2 SFDVKD. The V gene lost 3 bases and the J gene lost 4 bases, with 19 bases spanning the gap. The CDR3 is made up of 17 amino acids. This chain's CDR3 is CATSDPRKGGRSDTQYF. In DNA, the CDR3 is TGTGCCACCAGTGATCCTCGAAAAGGGGGAAGGTCAGATACGCAGTATTTT.

Ten or more counts support this clonotype. V gene TRBV9 combines with J gene TRBJ2-2; D assignment may be TRBD1 or TRBD2 (5 bases each). The CDR3 totals 14 residues. The V and J ends lost 0 bases and 7 bases respectively, with 10 bases between them. Germline loops: CDR1 SGDLS, CDR2 YYNGEE. CDR3 DNA: TGTGCCAGCAGCGTAGCTTCGGGGCGCGGGGAGCTGTTTTTT. It codes for CASSVASGRGELFF. The variable domain in full, with the rest retrieved from reference TRBV9 and TRBJ2-2, is DSGVTQTPKHLITATGQRVTLRCSPRSGDLSVYWYQQSLDQGLQFLIQYYNGEERAKGNILERFSAQQFPDLHSELNLSSLELGDSALYFCASSVASGRGELFFGEGSRLTVL.